Given below is one TCR beta chain in context. The antigen is unknown. Repertoires were generated with immunoSEQ multiplex PCR, while TCRdb's copy carries only in-frame clones and drops some. Counted here are about 38,000 clones, 70% to 90% occurring once; the ten biggest clones make up approximately 9.9%. Specified time point: naive CD8 control sorted from an acute-time-point sample. Every 3 months, donors from a Montreal cohort of people who inject drugs were followed. This sample stems from a study of CD8 T cells in acute hepatitis C reinfection. The CDR3 is 14 residues long. Germline values: CDR1 SGHDT, CDR2 YYEEEE. Trimming removed 6 bases from V and 2 bases from J; junction bases left unmatched: 5. Study conclusions and caveats: NS3-1073 specific repertoires were highly diverse across all groups. Few CDR3s matched those for other epitopes.

Material for sequencing was naive CD8+ T cells from PBMCs. The J gene is TRBJ1-1, the V gene TRBV5-6; the match to TRBD1 covers 9 bases. This receptor was identified in a woman in her late teens or twenties who spontaneously cleared hepatitis C infection. As DNA, the CDR3 is TGTGCCAGCATGGGACAGGGAGGAAACACTGAAGCTTTCTTT. Its protein is CASMGQGGNTEAFF.